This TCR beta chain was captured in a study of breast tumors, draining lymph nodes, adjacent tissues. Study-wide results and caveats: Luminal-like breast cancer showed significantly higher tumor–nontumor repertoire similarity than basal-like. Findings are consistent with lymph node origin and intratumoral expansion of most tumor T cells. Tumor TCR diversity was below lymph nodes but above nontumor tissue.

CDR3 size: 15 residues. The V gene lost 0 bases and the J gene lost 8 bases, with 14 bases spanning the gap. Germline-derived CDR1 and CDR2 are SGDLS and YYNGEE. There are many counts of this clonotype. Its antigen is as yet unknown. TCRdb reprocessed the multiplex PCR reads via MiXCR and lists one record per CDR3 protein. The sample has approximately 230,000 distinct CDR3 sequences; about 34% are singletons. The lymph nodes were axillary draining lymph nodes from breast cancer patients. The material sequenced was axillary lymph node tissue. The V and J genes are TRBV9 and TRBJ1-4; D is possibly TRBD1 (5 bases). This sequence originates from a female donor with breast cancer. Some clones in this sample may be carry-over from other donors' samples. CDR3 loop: CASSVGAGRGEKLFF. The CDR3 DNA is TGTGCCAGCAGCGTAGGGGCAGGGAGAGGGGAAAAACTGTTTTTT. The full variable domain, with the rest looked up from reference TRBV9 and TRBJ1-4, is DSGVTQTPKHLITATGQRVTLRCSPRSGDLSVYWYQQSLDQGLQFLIQYYNGEERAKGNILERFSAQQFPDLHSELNLSSLELGDSALYFCASSVGAGRGEKLFFGSGTQLSVL.